Reported below is one T cell receptor (beta chain). The target of this receptor is not known. No base qualities exist here, and no much larger clone lies one base off it. Libraries were prepared through PCR. The reads were generated on an Illumina MiSeq. The public sequencing data were trimmed at Q25 with fastp and processed into clonotypes with MiXCR by TCRdb, which kept only in-frame beta chains. CDR3 protein sequences are deduplicated, and each keeps its most common genes and DNA. The sample table contains more than 15,000 distinct CDR3 sequences; only one count was recorded for approximately 29% of them. The top ten hold 1.5% to 2% of the sample. The germline V gene (reference sequence) gives CDR1 as LGHDT and CDR2 as YNNKEL. A distance of 21 bases separates the germline ends of V and J, which lose 2 bases and 5 bases respectively. The CDR3 numbers 17 residues from cysteine through phenylalanine. The DNA shown is the 51-base CDR3, in frame from base 1.

The sample originates from a study of regulatory and conventional T cells in breast cancer (dated by TCRdb to about 2015). The TCR was taken from a female donor in good health. Sequences were obtained from conventional T cells from blood. The chain is encoded by TRBV3-1 joined to TRBJ1-2, and TRBD1 may be the D gene, going by 5 matching bases. DNA sequence: TGTGCCAGCAGCCAAAGTCCCCCGGGGCAGGGCGGGTATGGCTACACCTTC. The encoded protein is CASSQSPPGQGGYGYTF.